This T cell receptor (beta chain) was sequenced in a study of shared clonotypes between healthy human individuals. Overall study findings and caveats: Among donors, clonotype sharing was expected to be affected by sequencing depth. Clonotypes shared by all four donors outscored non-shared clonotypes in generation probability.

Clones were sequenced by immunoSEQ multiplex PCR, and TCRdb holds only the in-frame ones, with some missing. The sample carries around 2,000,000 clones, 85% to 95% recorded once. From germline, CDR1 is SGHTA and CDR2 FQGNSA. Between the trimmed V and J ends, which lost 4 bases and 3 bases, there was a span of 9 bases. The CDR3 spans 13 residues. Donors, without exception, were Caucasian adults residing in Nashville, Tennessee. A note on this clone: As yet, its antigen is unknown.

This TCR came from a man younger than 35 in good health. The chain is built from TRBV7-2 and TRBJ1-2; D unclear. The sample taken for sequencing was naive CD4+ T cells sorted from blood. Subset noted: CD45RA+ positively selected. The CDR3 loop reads CASSSPLDYGYTF. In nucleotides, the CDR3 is TGTGCCAGCAGCTCTCCCTTGGACTATGGCTACACCTTC.